This TCR beta chain was documented in a study of neoadjuvant anti-PD-1 for oral cavity cancer. The method was immunoSEQ multiplex PCR; TCRdb's version includes in-frame clones alone and lacks a portion of them. There are around 14,000 clones in the sample; around 70% occur only once, and roughly 2.9% lies in the top ten. The time point here: after neoadjuvant nivolumab, at surgical resection. The clonotype originates from a person between 35 and 79 years old with oral cavity squamous cell carcinoma. This specimen consisted of PBMCs, obtained after nivolumab (anti-PD-1) treatment.

The CDR3 here is CSVGGPGSGANVLTF. The CDR3 DNA is TGCAGCGTGGGCGGGCCAGGCTCTGGGGCCAACGTCCTGACTTTC. The chain carries TRBV29-1 and TRBJ2-6, with D maybe TRBD2 (5 bases). The CDR3 sequence is 15 residues long. Trimming cost V 6 bases and J 0 bases, with 12 bases left between them. The V gene's germline CDR1 is SQVTM and CDR2 ANQGSEA.